One sample yielded the 32 T cell receptor beta chains listed below, sequenced in a study of cytomegalovirus exposure and HLA in healthy donors. The PCR had 60 Vbeta and 13 Jbeta primers. Measured with immunoSEQ multiplex PCR; TCRdb has only the in-frame clones, and not every one. The data contain around 130,000 clones, roughly 80% of them singletons. Sequencing input: PBMCs. Source of these receptors: a man aged 30-40 years in good health and CMV-seronegative.

The table lists this clone with a few counts. The V and J genes are TRBV7-6 and TRBJ1-1, with no clear D. CDR1 SGHVS and CDR2 FNYEAQ come from the germline V gene. CDR3 length: 13 amino acids. V was pared by 5 bases and J by 1 base, with 8 bases between. The CDR3 sequence: CASSRTSNTEAFF. The CDR3 coding sequence is TGTGCCAGCAGCCGTACATCGAACACTGAAGCTTTCTTT.

The rearrangement links TRBV5-4 to TRBJ2-7; D unresolved. This CDR3 spans 13 amino acids. Germline CDR1 is SGHNT and CDR2 is YYREEE (reference sequence). With 4 bases removed from V and 4 bases from J, the gap between germline ends came to 12 bases. CDR3 nucleotides: TGTGCCAGCAGCCGCACTAATAAATACGAGCAGTACTTC. This gives the protein CASSRTNKYEQYF.

The sample holds one count of this clone. This chain uses TRBV9 with TRBJ2-2; TRBD1 aligns across 7 bases. Germline V lookup: CDR1 SGDLS, CDR2 YYNGEE. The CDR3 is 14 amino acids. V shed 2 bases and J 8 bases; nucleotides not matched to a gene: 6. CDR3 sequence reads: CASSVDREPGELFF. As DNA, the CDR3 is TGTGCCAGCAGCGTCGACAGGGAACCTGGGGAGCTGTTTTTT.

This clone was recorded many times. This rearrangement joins TRBV6-1 to TRBJ2-6; maybe TRBD2 (5 bases). This CDR3 is built from 15 residues. With 1 base removed from V and 2 bases from J, the gap between germline ends came to 6 bases. Germline V gene data show CDR1 as MNHNS and CDR2 as SASEGT. The CDR3 DNA is TGTGCCAGCAGTGAAGAGGGAGCTGGGGCCAACGTCCTGACTTTC. Amino acid sequence: CASSEEGAGANVLTF.

This chain joins TRBV7-2 and TRBJ2-5; TRBD2 matches at 8 bases. CDR1 SGHTA and CDR2 FQGNSA come from the germline V gene. The CDR3 totals 16 residues. The V and J ends lost 4 bases and 4 bases, in that order; junction bases with no gene match: 11. In DNA, the CDR3 is TGTGCCAGCAGCTCCTCCGGGGGGGCCGTGGGAGAGACCCAGTACTTC. Its translation: CASSSSGGAVGETQYF. Full variable domain (outside the CDR3, taken from reference TRBV7-2 and TRBJ2-5): GAGVSQSPSNKVTEKGKDVELRCDPISGHTALYWYRQSLGQGLEFLIYFQGNSAPDKSGLPSDRFSAERTGGSVSTLTIQRTQQEDSAVYLCASSSSGGAVGETQYFGPGTRLLVL.

This sequence joins TRBV4-3 and TRBJ1-4, with D possibly being TRBD1 (5 bases). Per germline, CDR1 LGHNA and CDR2 YSLEER. The CDR3 covers 15 residues. V lost 4 bases, J lost 6 bases, and 15 bases lay in between. The CDR3: CASSPPRRVDEKLFF. In DNA form, the CDR3 reads TGCGCCAGCAGCCCACCTCGCAGGGTGGATGAAAAACTGTTTTTT.

The chain links TRBV28 to TRBJ2-3, with TRBD2 matching 8 bases. The CDR3 covers 15 residues. Germline V gives CDR1 MDHEN, CDR2 SYDVKM. Germline trimming cut 2 bases from V and 3 bases from J; bases unmatched to any gene: 4. CDR3: CASSLAGGPTDTQYF. CDR3 coding DNA: TGTGCCAGCAGTTTAGCGGGGGGTCCAACAGATACGCAGTATTTT. Combining the CDR3 with reference TRBV28 and TRBJ2-3 gives the whole variable domain DVKVTQSSRYLVKRTGEKVFLECVQDMDHENMFWYRQDPGLGLRLIYFSYDVKMKEKGDIPEGYSVSREKKERFSLILESASTNQTSMYLCASSLAGGPTDTQYFGPGTRLTVL.

Only a few counts were recorded for this clone. The rearrangement uses TRBV27 and TRBJ2-7; tentative D call: TRBD1 (6 bases). Trimming took off 3 bases at V and 0 bases at J, with 12 bases between the two ends. CDR1 and CDR2 (germline): MNHEY, SMNVEV (reference sequence). The CDR3 length is 15 residues. The CDR3 DNA sequence: TGTGCCAGCAGTTTGACAGGCCTGAGCTCCTACGAGCAGTACTTC. This translates into CASSLTGLSSYEQYF.

The chain has TRBV11-2 and TRBJ2-7, with 8 bases lining up with TRBD1. There are 14 residues in the CDR3. Trimming removed 4 bases from V and 4 bases from J; junction bases left unmatched: 6. The germline gives CDR1 SGHAT, CDR2 FQNNGV. The CDR3 DNA sequence: TGTGCCAGCAGCTCTCAGGGGGCGGTATACGAGCAGTACTTC. Translating it yields CASSSQGAVYEQYF.

The chain joins TRBV5-1 to TRBJ2-7; 15 nucleotides agree with TRBD2. Per germline, CDR1 SGHRS and CDR2 YFSETQ. This CDR3 region has 14 residues. The junction had 8 bases not matched to a gene; V was cut back by 3 bases and J by 13 bases. CDR3 nucleotides: TGCGCCAGCAGCTACGGACTAGCGGGGGGGTTCGAATACTTC. This encodes CASSYGLAGGFEYF.

CDR3 amino acids: CAWGPGDSPAFEAFF. The CDR3 region has the DNA TGTGCCTGGGGCCCCGGGGACAGCCCGGCTTTTGAAGCTTTCTTT. The chain links TRBV30 to TRBJ1-1, with 7 bases identical to TRBD1. Trimming removed 5 bases from V and 7 bases from J; junction bases left unmatched: 16. The CDR3 loop spans 15 amino acids. From germline, CDR1 is GTSNPN and CDR2 SVGIG (reference sequence).

V usage is TRBV27 and J usage is TRBJ2-5, with a tentative D call TRBD2 (5 bases). This CDR3 spans 15 amino acids. In germline, CDR1 is MNHEY, CDR2 SMNVEV (reference sequence). V lost 4 bases and J 5 bases, leaving 17 bases between the germline ends. CDR3 in amino acids: CASSSAARGWETQYF. The CDR3 coding sequence is TGTGCCAGCAGTTCCGCGGCCCGGGGTTGGGAGACCCAGTACTTC.

The rearrangement uses TRBV5-4 and TRBJ2-3; 7 nucleotides line up with TRBD1. This CDR3 spans 15 amino acids. CDR1 is SGHNT and CDR2 is YYREEE in the germline V gene (reference sequence). V shed 3 bases, J shed 2 bases, and the junction held 6 bases outside the gene matches. This CDR3 is CASSSGTAITDTQYF. CDR3 DNA sequence: TGTGCCAGCAGCTCCGGGACAGCCATCACAGATACGCAGTATTTT. Combining the CDR3 with reference TRBV5-4 and TRBJ2-3 gives the whole variable domain ETGVTQSPTHLIKTRGQQVTLRCSSQSGHNTVSWYQQALGQGPQFIFQYYREEENGRGNFPPRFSGLQFPNYSSELNVNALELDDSALYLCASSSGTAITDTQYFGPGTRLTVL.

Remarks on this clone: One end of the junction fails to match germline, which may point to a read error. This rearrangement joins TRBV28 to TRBJ1-5; D gene unclear. This CDR3 contains 13 residues. CDR1 is MDHEN and CDR2 is SYDVKM in the germline V gene. The CDR3 sequence: CASSFGSNQLQHF. The DNA for the CDR3 is TGTGCCAGCAGTTTCGGTAGCAATCAGCTCCAGCATTTT. Using reference TRBV28 and TRBJ1-5 for the parts outside the CDR3, the full variable domain is DVKVTQSSRYLVKRTGEKVFLECVQDMDHENMFWYRQDPGLGLRLIYFSYDVKMKEKGDIPEGYSVSREKKERFSLILESASTNQTSMYLCASSFGSNQLQHFGDGTRLSIL.

The V and J genes are TRBV6-6 and TRBJ2-2, with D hard to call. Germline-derived CDR1 and CDR2 are MNHNY and SVGAGI (reference sequence). This CDR3 is 13 amino acids long. V was pared by 4 bases and J by 1 base, with 4 bases between. In DNA, the CDR3 is TGTGCCAGCAGTTCTCTGAACACCGGGGAGCTGTTTTTT. Its translation is CASSSLNTGELFF.

The genes are TRBV11-2 and TRBJ2-2, with D possibly TRBD2 on 6 matching bases. CDR3 length: 16 amino acids. Per the germline V gene, CDR1 is SGHAT and CDR2 is FQNNGV. Trimming left V 5 bases short and J 6 bases short, with 19 bases between. CDR3 residues: CASSPGLLAPPGELFF. CDR3 bases: TGTGCCAGCAGCCCGGGACTCCTGGCCCCTCCCGGGGAGCTGTTTTTT.

This clone was seen just once. The chain carries TRBV18 and TRBJ1-4, with TRBD1 matching 8 bases. Germline V lookup: CDR1 KGHSH, CDR2 LQKENI. V lost 4 bases, J lost 7 bases, and 5 bases stayed unmatched. This CDR3 has 14 amino acids. CDR3 sequence: CASSRQGRGEKLFF. The DNA of the CDR3 is TGTGCCAGCTCACGACAGGGGCGGGGTGAAAAACTGTTTTTT. The whole variable domain, filled in from reference TRBV18 and TRBJ1-4, reads NAGVMQNPRHLVRRRGQEARLRCSPMKGHSHVYWYRQLPEEGLKFMVYLQKENIIDESGMPKERFSAEFPKEGPSILRIQQVVRGDSAAYFCASSRQGRGEKLFFGSGTQLSVL.

V and J are TRBV7-2 and TRBJ1-3, with 8 bases fitting TRBD1. With 5 bases clipped from V and 0 bases from J, the junction kept 12 bases outside the gene matches. This CDR3 comprises 18 residues. The germline CDR1 and CDR2 sequences are SGHTA and FQGNSA. For the CDR3, the DNA is TGTGCCAGCAGCCCAGCTGTGACAGGGGCTTTCTCTGGAAACACCATATATTTT. This codes for CASSPAVTGAFSGNTIYF. Full variable domain (rest looked up from reference TRBV7-2 and TRBJ1-3): GAGVSQSPSNKVTEKGKDVELRCDPISGHTALYWYRQSLGQGLEFLIYFQGNSAPDKSGLPSDRFSAERTGGSVSTLTIQRTQQEDSAVYLCASSPAVTGAFSGNTIYFGEGSWLTVV.

The chain is built from TRBV6-1 and TRBJ1-2; 10 bases agree with TRBD1. The CDR3 has 14 amino acids. The J segment lost 7 bases and the V segment lost 6 bases, leaving 8 bases of the junction unmatched. Germline V gene lookup returns CDR1 MNHNS and CDR2 SASEGT. The DNA for the CDR3 is TGTGCCAGCAGCGGTATTCGGACAGGGGGTGGCTACACCTTC. Translated, it gives CASSGIRTGGGYTF.

The CDR3 DNA sequence: TGCGCCAGCAGCTTGGTAGGGGGAGGCACAGATACGCAGTATTTT. Protein: CASSLVGGGTDTQYF. The chain combines TRBV5-1 with TRBJ2-3; TRBD1 might be the D (6 bases). Germline CDR1 SGHRS, CDR2 YFSETQ. V was clipped by 0 bases and J by 1 base, with 9 bases between them. This CDR3 contains 15 residues.

V and J are TRBV7-2 and TRBJ2-7; 9 positions match TRBD2. The CDR3 consists of 14 residues. Germline values: CDR1 SGHTA, CDR2 FQGNSA. Germline trimming cut 1 base from V and 3 bases from J; bases unmatched to any gene: 1. The CDR3 sequence is CASSLVAGVYEQYF. The CDR3 nucleotides are TGTGCCAGCAGCTTAGTAGCGGGGGTCTACGAGCAGTACTTC.

The chain uses TRBV15 and TRBJ2-3; 8 bases map to TRBD1. The CDR3 has 15 residues. Per the germline V gene, CDR1 is LNHNV and CDR2 is YYDKDF (reference sequence). The ends lost 1 base at V and 2 bases at J; junction bases unmatched: 2. CDR3 DNA sequence: TGTGCCACCAGCAGAGGGACAGGGAACACAGATACGCAGTATTTT. Translating it yields CATSRGTGNTDTQYF. Drawing the rest from reference TRBV15 and TRBJ2-3, the complete variable domain is DAMVIQNPRYQVTQFGKPVTLSCSQTLNHNVMYWYQQKSSQAPKLLFHYYDKDFNNEADTPDNFQSRRPNTSFCFLDIRSPGLGDTAMYLCATSRGTGNTDTQYFGPGTRLTVL.

The chain carries TRBV19 and TRBJ2-7; possible D gene TRBD1, 6 bases. The CDR3 has 13 residues. V was cut by 6 bases and J by 2 bases, with 11 bases left in between. Germline CDR1 LNHDA, CDR2 SQIVND (reference sequence). CDR3 sequence: CASRETGTYEQYF. The DNA of the CDR3 is TGTGCCAGTAGGGAGACAGGTACCTACGAGCAGTACTTC.

The chain joins TRBV6-1 to TRBJ1-4, with D maybe TRBD1 (5 bases). The ends were cut back, 1 base at V and 10 bases at J, with 10 bases in the middle. The CDR3 spans 13 residues. From germline, CDR1 is MNHNS and CDR2 SASEGT. For the CDR3, the DNA is TGTGCCAGCAGTGAAGAGAAAGGGGTAAAACTGTTTTTT. Protein sequence: CASSEEKGVKLFF.

The chain recombines TRBV10-3 with TRBJ2-2; tentative D call: TRBD2 (5 bases). This CDR3 has 12 amino acids. Germline CDR1 reads ENHRY; CDR2 reads SYGVKD. V lost 10 bases to trimming and J lost 5 bases, with 11 bases between them. This CDR3 is CATGGGTGELFF. Here the CDR3 DNA reads TGTGCCACAGGAGGCGGGACCGGGGAGCTGTTTTTT.

This chain connects TRBV9 to TRBJ2-3, with a possible D match to TRBD1 (7 bases). CDR3 length equals 13 residues. Germline V gives CDR1 SGDLS, CDR2 YYNGEE. V was shortened by 3 bases and J by 7 bases, with 12 bases between the two germline ends. This CDR3 is CASSAAGGNTQYF. The CDR3 region has the DNA TGTGCCAGCAGCGCCGCAGGGGGGAATACGCAGTATTTT.

This clone was counted once. The J gene is TRBJ2-2, the V gene TRBV6-1; 7 bases line up with TRBD2. Trimming cost V 5 bases and J 5 bases; bases outside gene matches: 5. Germline V gene lookup returns CDR1 MNHNS and CDR2 SASEGT. The length of the CDR3 is 14 residues. CDR3 residues: CASSFREVTGELFF. The CDR3 nucleotides read TGTGCCAGCAGTTTCCGGGAGGTAACCGGGGAGCTGTTTTTT.

This clone was counted a single time. J is TRBJ2-3 and V is TRBV19, with TRBD1 identical over 11 bases. Germline V gene data show CDR1 as LNHDA and CDR2 as SQIVND (reference sequence). V was pared by 8 bases and J by 3 bases, with 10 bases of the junction left unmatched. This CDR3 has 16 amino acids. This CDR3 reads CASRSGQGGITDTQYF. In DNA form, the CDR3 reads TGTGCCAGTCGATCGGGACAGGGGGGTATAACAGATACGCAGTATTTT.

The chain carries TRBV29-1 and TRBJ1-2; D gene uncertain. The CDR3 sequence is 16 residues long. Germline V gene sequence: CDR1 SQVTM, CDR2 ANQGSEA. Trimming took 2 bases from V and 4 from J, leaving 20 bases between them. CDR3 nucleotide sequence: TGCAGCGTTGAATACCAGCCAACCTTTCGGGTCTATGGCTACACCTTC. The encoded protein is CSVEYQPTFRVYGYTF. Complete variable domain (other parts from reference TRBV29-1 and TRBJ1-2): SAVISQKPSRDICQRGTSLTIQCQVDSQVTMMFWYRQQPGQSLTLIATANQGSEATYESGFVIDKFPISRPNLTFSTLTVSNMSPEDSSIYLCSVEYQPTFRVYGYTFGSGTRLTVV.

This sequence joins TRBV4-1 and TRBJ1-3, with D unresolved. This CDR3 is built from 15 residues. V lost 0 bases to trimming and J lost 4 bases, with 10 bases between them. Per germline, CDR1 MGHRA and CDR2 YSYEKL. CDR3: CASSQDSQTGNTIYF. The DNA of the CDR3 is TGCGCCAGCAGCCAAGATTCTCAAACAGGAAACACCATATATTTT.

The chain links TRBV30 to TRBJ2-1; 8 bases map to TRBD1. Germline-derived CDR1 and CDR2 are GTSNPN and SVGIG (reference sequence). The CDR3 contains 15 residues. Losses at the gene ends were 4 bases for V and 8 bases for J; bases not matched to a gene: 13. The CDR3 DNA reads TGTGCCTGGACTCCCGGGACAGGAAGGGGGGATGAGCAGTTCTTC. It specifies CAWTPGTGRGDEQFF. The variable domain in full, completed from reference TRBV30 and TRBJ2-1, reads SQTIHQWPATLVQPVGSPLSLECTVEGTSNPNLYWYRQAAGRGLQLLFYSVGIGQISSEVPQNLSASRPQDRQFILSSKKLLLSDSGFYLCAWTPGTGRGDEQFFGPGTRLTVL.

CDR3 DNA: TGTGCCAGCTCATCACAGGGAGCTTATAGCAATCAGCCCCAGCATTTT. Protein: CASSSQGAYSNQPQHF. The chain couples TRBV18 to TRBJ1-5, with D perhaps TRBD1 (6 bases). CDR1 and CDR2 (germline): KGHSH, LQKENI. The V end was cut by 5 bases, the J end by 0 bases, with 14 bases between. This CDR3 has 16 amino acids.